Sequencing of this T cell receptor beta chain was carried out in a study of T cells in Graves' hyperthyroidism and ophthalmopathy. Points from the study as a whole: In simple terms, a model built on 13 V-J features told ophthalmopathy apart from stable hyperthyroidism. Before onset, ophthalmopathy was predicted by the model a median around 6.2 months earlier. Blood samples included most of the expanded thyroid clonotypes exceeding 0.001.

This clonotype was recorded many times. Its antigen is currently unknown. Graves' hyperthyroidism showing no ophthalmopathy progression within 18 months was considered stable. The investigators amplified TCR beta CDR3 regions from RNA transcripts. First-round RT-PCR of the TCR CDR3 relied on the HTBI primer set. Each CDR3 protein gets one entry after TCRdb re-called the multiplex PCR reads with MiXCR. The sample lists hundreds of thousands of distinct CDR3 sequences, around 15% seen once, with 3.5% to 4% in the top ten. CDR3 length: 15 residues. Between the trimmed V and J ends, which lost 5 bases and 1 base, there was a span of 13 bases. Germline V lookup: CDR1 SGHTA, CDR2 FQGNSA.

Material: blood. The gene calls are TRBV7-2 and TRBJ2-3; D possibly corresponds to TRBD2 (6 bases). This clonotype originated in a woman aged 25 to 39 with Graves' hyperthyroidism. The CDR3 loop reads CASSPARRGTDTQYF. The CDR3 DNA reads as TGTGCCAGCAGCCCCGCCCGGAGGGGCACAGATACGCAGTATTTT. The full variable domain, its missing parts supplied by reference TRBV7-2 and TRBJ2-3, is GAGVSQSPSNKVTEKGKDVELRCDPISGHTALYWYRQSLGQGLEFLIYFQGNSAPDKSGLPSDRFSAERTGGSVSTLTIQRTQQEDSAVYLCASSPARRGTDTQYFGPGTRLTVL.